Included here is one T cell receptor beta chain sequence, with context. This clone's antigen is unknown. Base qualities are not provided; no much larger clone lies one nucleotide away. The sample originates from a study of blood T cell repertoires in COVID-19 (TCRdb year 2020). Turning to the overall study: The collaborator samples originated in the United States, Italy and Spain and spanned the acute and convalescent phases of COVID-19. The repertoires were released in a freely available public database intended as a resource for research on the immune response to SARS-CoV-2. The prospective study material was composed of cDNA or gDNA derived from T cells, B-cell-depleted T cells, or PBMCs. Where HLA class I and class II types were available, the types were taken from metadata supplied by the sample provider, not from assay-based typing. The dataset comprised deeply sampled blood TCRbeta repertoires from subjects exposed to, actively infected with, or recovered from COVID-19. The samples were drawn from the first 160 participants of the ongoing ImmuneRACE study and from over 950 subjects provided by 6 global collaborators. Sample metadata almost always included a de-identified subject ID, COVID-19 status, age in years and sex.

Overall study outcomes, separate from this receptor: The quantity of clinical and demographic metadata differed by source and by participant and was supplied without curation.

The CDR3 runs 18 amino acids, cysteine and phenylalanine included. This entry keeps only the CDR3 DNA: 54 bases, framed from base 1. Via the germline V gene, CDR1 is SNHLY and CDR2 FYNNEI. The germline V and J ends show losses of 8 bases and 1 base respectively, and no gene match explains 10 bases of the junction. TCRbeta CDR3 regions were amplified from genomic DNA using the immunoSEQ Assay, a bias-controlled multiplex PCR. Regarding the original processing steps: Within the assay, amplification of reference gene primers was used to estimate how many nucleated cells each sample contained. To quantify the absolute abundance of each unique TCRbeta CDR3 rearrangement, sequence reads were collapsed and filtered. Productive Simpson clonality was computed per sample as the square root of Simpson's diversity index over productive rearrangements. TCRdb limited this immuneACCESS table to in-frame rearrangements with V and J called. A share of clones is missing; checked studies link under half to unresolved V genes, and the rest is unexplained. D and trimming come from the DNA, and the V and J calls and clone size come from that table. In this sample the table shows about 320,000 clones, 70% to 90% of which occur a single time. Of the sample, nearly 6.5% falls within the top ten clones.

Samples from volunteer blood donors who had recovered from COVID-19 were contributed by a second Seattle source. Collaborating institutions collected whole blood in K2EDTA tubes following their own protocols. For TCRbeta analysis, collaborators shipped samples in one of three forms: frozen whole blood, isolated PBMCs, or DNA extracted from either of those sample types. The specimen sequenced was peripheral blood. The rearrangement joined TRBV2 to TRBJ2-2, with 13 bases aligning to TRBD2. The origin of this receptor is a man aged 18 to 35 who had recovered from COVID-19. The CDR3 amino acid sequence is: CASVGLAGVIGNTGELFF. The sequence in DNA is TGTGCCAGCGTCGGACTAGCGGGAGTTATCGGGAACACCGGGGAGCTGTTTTTT. The entire variable domain, with the stretches around the CDR3 drawn from the reference TRBV2 and TRBJ2-2 proteins, is EPEVTQTPSHQVTQMGQEVILRCVPISNHLYFYWYRQILGQKVEFLVSFYNNEISEKSEIFDDQFSVERPDGSNFTLKIRSTKLEDSAMYFCASVGLAGVIGNTGELFFGEGSRLTVL.